A single sample gave rise to the 7 T cell receptor beta chains below, sequenced in a study of breast tumors, draining lymph nodes, adjacent tissues. A single record per CDR3 protein comes from TCRdb applying MiXCR to the multiplex PCR reads. Of about 300,000 distinct CDR3 sequences listed, about 30% are singletons. The lymph nodes were axillary draining lymph nodes from breast cancer patients. The specimen sequenced was axillary lymph node tissue. The receptors shown here come from a female donor with breast cancer. Some clones in this sample may be carry-over from other donors' samples.

V usage is TRBV5-5 and J usage is TRBJ1-6, with 8 bases lining up with TRBD1. Germline V lookup: CDR1 SGHKS, CDR2 YYEKEE (reference sequence). The junction had 7 bases not matched to a gene; V was cut back by 3 bases and J by 8 bases. There are 15 residues in the CDR3. Here the CDR3 DNA reads TGTGCCAGCAGCTCCGGACAGGACAGGGATTCACCCCTCCACTTT. Protein sequence: CASSSGQDRDSPLHF.

This clonotype was seen many times. This sequence joins TRBV11-3 and TRBJ2-3; 12 nucleotides align to TRBD2. This CDR3 comprises 16 residues. Germline V gene lookup returns CDR1 SGHNT and CDR2 YENEEA. V trimming: 6 bases; J trimming: 4 bases; junction bases outside the gene matches: 8. CDR3 coding DNA: TGTGCCAGCAGACCTCTAGCGGGAGGGGTGGCAGATACGCAGTATTTT. Translating it yields CASRPLAGGVADTQYF.

In its sample, this clonotype was seen many times. V and J are TRBV11-3 and TRBJ2-7, with 9 nucleotides matching TRBD1. The length of the CDR3 is 17 residues. The germline V gene encodes CDR1 SGHNT and CDR2 YENEEA. The V gene end was trimmed by 5 bases and the J gene end by 2 bases; junction bases not matched to a gene: 13. CDR3 in amino acids: CASSRRTAGQGAYEQYF. The CDR3 nucleotides are TGTGCCAGCAGCCGCCGCACAGCGGGACAGGGTGCCTACGAGCAGTACTTC.

A note on this clonotype: This may arise from a read error, as a much more abundant clone is one base away. The chain carries TRBV2 and TRBJ2-2, with D hard to call. The CDR3 loop spans 11 amino acids. Looked up from germline, CDR1 is SNHLY and CDR2 is FYNNEI. The V end lost 6 bases, the J end lost 7 bases, and 6 bases lay between the germline ends. The CDR3 DNA follows: TGTGCCAGCAGGGGGAACGGGGAGCTGTTTTTT. Its protein is CASRGNGELFF.

This chain connects TRBV20-1 to TRBJ2-3; 8 nucleotides align to TRBD2. Unmatched junction bases numbered 5, after V lost 1 base and J lost 2 bases. CDR1 and CDR2 from the germline V gene are DFQATT and SNEGSKA (reference sequence). This CDR3 spans 15 amino acids. The CDR3 DNA reads as TGCAGTGCTAGAGGGCCGGGAGGGTACACAGATACGCAGTATTTT. Amino acid sequence: CSARGPGGYTDTQYF.

This clonotype turned up a few times. Given the absence of the conserved phenylalanine or tryptophan at the CDR3 end, a read error is likely. The chain has TRBV5-4 and TRBJ2-1; D not resolved. The length of the CDR3 is 14 residues. Germline-derived CDR1 and CDR2 are SGHNT and YYREEE (reference sequence). Trimming removed 2 bases at V and 0 bases at J, with 6 bases between. The chain's CDR3 is CASSLGPSYNEQFS. The CDR3, as DNA: TGTGCCAGCAGCTTAGGACCCTCCTACAATGAGCAGTTCTCC.

Remarks on this clonotype: Since a much larger clone is just one base distant, this may be a read error. The conserved phenylalanine or tryptophan normally closing the CDR3 is absent here, so this likely arose from a read error. The rearrangement links TRBV12-3 or TRBV12-4 to TRBJ2-7; 13 bases map to TRBD2. The J segment lost 3 bases and the V segment lost 3 bases, leaving 2 bases of the junction unmatched. This CDR3 spans 15 amino acids. The CDR3 reads CASSFGTSGIYEQYS. In DNA form, the CDR3 reads TGTGCCAGCAGTTTTGGGACTAGCGGGATCTACGAGCAGTACTCC.